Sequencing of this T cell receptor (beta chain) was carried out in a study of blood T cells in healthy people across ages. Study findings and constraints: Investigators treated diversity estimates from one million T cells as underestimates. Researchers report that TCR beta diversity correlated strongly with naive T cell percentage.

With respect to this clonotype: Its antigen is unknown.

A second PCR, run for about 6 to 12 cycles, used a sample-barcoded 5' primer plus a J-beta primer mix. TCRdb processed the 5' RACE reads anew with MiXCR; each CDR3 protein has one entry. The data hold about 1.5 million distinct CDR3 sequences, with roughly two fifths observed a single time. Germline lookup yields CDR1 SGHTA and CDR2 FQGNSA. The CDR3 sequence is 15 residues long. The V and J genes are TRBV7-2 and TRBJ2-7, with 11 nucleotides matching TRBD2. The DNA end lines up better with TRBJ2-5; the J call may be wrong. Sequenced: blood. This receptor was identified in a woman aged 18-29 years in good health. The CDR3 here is CASSLRLAGSETQYF. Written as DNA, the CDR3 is TGTGCCAGCAGCTTAAGACTAGCGGGGAGTGAGACCCAGTACTTC.